This T cell receptor (beta chain) appears in the sequencing data of a study of T cell changes during pregnancy in multiple sclerosis. The assay was immunoSEQ multiplex PCR, and TCRdb's table has in-frame clones only and misses some. Of 60,000 to 85,000 clones listed, around 90% are singletons. Germline V gene data show CDR1 as MNHEY and CDR2 as SMNVEV (reference sequence). The CDR3 length is 13 residues. Trimming took 2 bases from V and 2 from J, leaving 6 bases between them. The V gene is TRBV27, the J gene TRBJ1-2; D uncertain. The starting material was peripheral blood, obtained in the first trimester of pregnancy. The clonotype was recovered from a female donor with multiple sclerosis, enrolled in a pregnancy study. The CDR3 DNA reads as TGTGCCAGCAGTTTAGAGGTGAACTATGGCTACACCTTC. It codes for CASSLEVNYGYTF.